The present entry profiles one TCR beta chain with its context. No cognate antigen has been identified for it. The record has no base qualities; no much larger clone is one base away. The record originates from a study of T-cell memory formation after mild COVID-19 (dated by TCRdb to the early 2020s). About the full investigation: TCR sequence clusters from the two donors were largely donor specific. The cohort was made up of two young adult volunteers, one female and one male, who were previously healthy. In a couple of donors, T-cell clones that expanded and contracted after mild COVID-19 were followed by sequencing TCRalpha and TCRbeta repertoires longitudinally. Overall study results and their limits: Some responding clones were found in pre-infection memory, which suggests that pre-existing cross-reactive memory T cells took part in the SARS-CoV-2 response. Clones that contracted from day 15 to 85 showed balanced CD4/CD8 phenotypes, whereas a second wave of clones that expanded from day 15 to 37 leaned towards CD4+. Whether the second-wave clones peaking on day 37 were SARS-CoV-2 specific was not confirmed. The study included only a couple of mild cases, and larger cohorts that include severe cases with pre-infection samples were judged to be necessary. Contracting CD4+ clones were located mainly in the CM and EM memory subsets, whereas CD8+ clones were found to be enriched in EMRA.

From the cysteine up to the phenylalanine, the CDR3 has a length of 13 residues. The sequence is cut down to CDR3 DNA, 39 bases in frame from base 1. V is cut by 0 bases and J by 16 bases, and the space between the germline ends is 13 bases. In the germline V gene, CDR1 corresponds to SGHTA and CDR2 to FQGTGA. Sequencer: Illumina NovaSeq 6000. TCRalpha and TCRbeta cDNA libraries were built by 5'RACE with constant-segment primers, adding sample barcodes and unique molecular identifiers. Trizol reagent was used to extract RNA from every sample. Library amplification was performed in two PCR steps, and a second sample barcode and Illumina TruSeq adapters were introduced in the second step. The libraries were sequenced on an Illumina NovaSeq using 2 x 150 bp paired-end reads. Concerning the study's data processing: With migec v1.2.7, reads were demultiplexed and then collapsed into UMI-guided consensus sequences. With mixcr v2.1.11, UMI consensuses were aligned to TRA and TRB V and J templates and assembled into clonotypes. A clonotype was counted as expanded or contracted only when both edgeR and NoisET called the clonotype significant, with the noise models trained on biological replicates. For edgeR calls, the thresholds were a false discovery rate-adjusted p below 0.01 and a log2 fold-change of 1. PCA with hierarchical clustering of max-normalized trajectories of the 1000 most abundant clonotypes was used as exploratory dynamics analysis. The CD4 or CD8 phenotype of responding clones was assigned using the separately sequenced CD4+ and CD8+ repertoires. TCRdb reanalyzed the raw reads on its own, using fastp at Q25 for trimming and MiXCR for clone calling, and kept in-frame beta chains. Rows matching on CDR3 protein sequence are summarized as one entry with the most common DNA and genes. The V and J calls shown here were made by TCRdb, not taken from the authors' results. The sample contains under 600,000 distinct CDR3 sequences, about 20% of them found a single time. Approximately 8.4% of the sample goes to the ten largest clones.

Ficoll-Paque density gradient centrifugation was the method used to isolate PBMCs. Recombination linked TRBV7-3 to TRBJ1-6; no D gene is confidently identified. What was sequenced was PBMCs or a T cell subset sorted from them (not recorded which). This TCR was sampled from an adult woman who had mild COVID-19 (a few samples of this study predate the infection). The sample titles of this study are shuffled in the database, so cell type and time point are left out; the donor was told from shared clones. DNA sequence: TGTGCCAGCAGCTTAACGACGGGCCAGCCGCTCCACTTT. Its coded protein is CASSLTTGQPLHF.